Listed below are T cell receptor beta chains from one sample, sequenced in a study of vaccination effects on CD4 cells after COVID-19. For these receptors, no antigen is known. Here immunoSEQ multiplex PCR was the method, and the copy in TCRdb shows in-frame clones only, minus some. The sample has about 72,000 clones; around 81% are singletons. The source material was CD4+ T cells from PBMCs cultured with HCoV-229E spike peptides, sampled after COVID-19 vaccination. The origin of the receptors is a human donor who received a COVID-19 vaccine. Each CDR3 is given with its conserved first and last residue. The D gene is left open where the match is weak. Not all rows give a size; the values are once, few, many and, for expanded clones, a class.

>TRBV5-6|NA|TRBJ1-6|NA
CASSFQHLLHF
TGTGCCAGCAGTTTTCAACACCTGCTCCACTTT
>TRBV6-6|NA|TRBJ2-3|NA
CASSPEEGRGDTDTQYF
TGTGCCAGCAGTCCTGAGGAGGGGCGAGGAGACACAGATACGCAGTATTTT
>TRBV4-1|NA|TRBJ1-1|TRBD1
CASSQLGTATTESTEAFF
TGCGCCAGCAGCCAACTCGGGACAGCCACGACCGAGAGCACTGAAGCTTTCTTT
>TRBV9|NA|TRBJ1-5|TRBD1
CASSRRGYSNQPQHF
TGTGCCAGCAGCCGCAGGGGGTATAGCAATCAGCCCCAGCATTTT
>TRBV5-1|few|TRBJ2-5|TRBD1
CASSQTPGQGQETQYF
TGCGCCAGCAGCCAAACTCCGGGACAGGGGCAAGAGACCCAGTACTTC
>TRBV19|NA|TRBJ2-1|TRBD2
CASSRRGSSGANEQFF
TGTGCCAGTAGCCGTCGGGGGTCTAGCGGAGCGAATGAGCAGTTCTTC
>TRBV6-5|NA|TRBJ2-5|TRBD1
CASSYDRVATQYF
TGTGCCAGCAGTTACGACAGGGTGGCAACCCAGTACTTC
>TRBV12-3/TRBV12-4|NA|TRBJ2-3|NA
CASSLSSTDTQYF
TGTGCCAGCAGTTTATCGTCCACAGATACGCAGTATTTT
>TRBV10-2|NA|TRBJ2-1|NA
CASSNPNEQFF
TGCGCCAGCAGTAACCCCAATGAGCAGTTCTTC
>TRBV10-3|NA|TRBJ1-2|TRBD1
CAIRPGGGTANSNYGYTF
TGTGCCATCAGACCCGGGGGGGGGACAGCCAACTCTAACTATGGCTACACCTTC
>TRBV5-1|once|TRBJ2-5|NA
CASSLAQGGSWETQYF
TGCGCCAGCAGCTTGGCGCAGGGGGGGAGTTGGGAGACCCAGTACTTC
>TRBV2|NA|TRBJ2-3|NA
CASSYTDTQYF
TGTGCCAGCAGTTACACAGATACGCAGTATTTT
>TRBV11-2|NA|TRBJ2-2|NA
CASRWAGKGTGELFF
TGTGCCAGCAGGTGGGCGGGGAAAGGAACCGGGGAGCTGTTTTTT
>TRBV7-6|NA|TRBJ2-3|TRBD1
CASSGTGTGGLDTQYF
TGTGCCAGCAGCGGAACCGGGACAGGGGGTCTAGATACGCAGTATTTT